Each of the 28 T cell receptor beta chains below was sequenced from the same sample in a study of Ad26.COV2.S vaccination and SARS-CoV-2 variants (dated by TCRdb to the early 2020s). Taken with the paper, the label for treatment or condition translates to: around 19 received Ad26.COV2.S at low or high dose, single or two shots; about five received placebo; per-sample allocation not given. For vaccine and placebo recipients, the sequenced repertoires came from samples collected on day 63 after the first injection. Preparation of the library involved the immunoSEQ multiplex PCR assay. TCRdb mirrors the immuneACCESS table, restricted to in-frame sequences. Some clones are absent from its copies; in checked studies, under half trace to an unresolved V gene, and the reason for the others is unknown. The sample data list a few hundred thousand clones, and approximately 88% of these were observed just once. The top ten hold roughly 4% of the sample.

The starting material was peripheral blood, obtained in a trial of Ad26.COV2.S vaccine versus placebo. The receptors come from a person aged 18-60 years who received the Ad26.COV2.S COVID-19 vaccine or a placebo.

The chain links TRBV7-2 to TRBJ2-3, with 8 bases fitting TRBD2. The germline CDR1 and CDR2 sequences are SGHTA and FQGNSA. The CDR3 is 16 residues long. With 4 bases clipped from V and 0 bases from J, the junction kept 6 bases outside the gene matches. The CDR3 sequence is CASSSSGGLSTDTQYF. CDR3 DNA sequence: TGTGCCAGCAGCTCGAGCGGGGGCCTTAGCACAGATACGCAGTATTTT.

V gene TRBV5-1 combines with J gene TRBJ2-6, with no clear D. The V end lost 0 bases, the J end lost 0 bases, and 13 bases lay between the germline ends. The CDR3 contains 18 residues. CDR1 and CDR2 from the germline V gene are SGHRS and YFSETQ. The CDR3 nucleotides are TGCGCCAGCAGCTTGGAAATATCGTACCTCTCTGGGGCCAACGTCCTGACTTTC. This gives the protein CASSLEISYLSGANVLTF.

The chain uses TRBV7-2 and TRBJ2-7; a weak D match, TRBD2 (5 bases). From germline, CDR1 is SGHTA and CDR2 FQGNSA. CDR3 length: 14 amino acids. Trimming pared 1 base from V and 4 bases from J, leaving 11 bases between. As DNA, the CDR3 is TGTGCCAGCAGCTTAGAGCCTAGCCTTTACGAGCAGTACTTC. Its protein is CASSLEPSLYEQYF.

The chain employs TRBV19 and TRBJ2-6; TRBD1 aligns across 7 bases. V lost 4 bases, J lost 4 bases, and 10 bases stayed unmatched. The germline V gene encodes CDR1 LNHDA and CDR2 SQIVND (reference sequence). The CDR3 has 17 amino acids. The CDR3 nucleotides are TGTGCCAGTAGTACACCGTGGGACAGTCTCGGGGCCAACGTCCTGACTTTC. Amino acids: CASSTPWDSLGANVLTF.

The chain joins TRBV28 to TRBJ1-3; possible D gene TRBD1, 5 bases. The V and J ends lost 4 bases and 1 base respectively, with 11 bases between them. The germline CDR1 and CDR2 sequences are MDHEN and SYDVKM. This CDR3 has 15 amino acids. CDR3: CASSSGHRSGNTIYF. The DNA for the CDR3 is TGTGCCAGCAGTTCCGGACACCGTTCTGGAAACACCATATATTTT.

The chain joins TRBV6-5 to TRBJ2-7, with D possibly being TRBD1 (6 bases). V was pared by 8 bases and J by 2 bases, with 13 bases between. CDR3 length equals 13 residues. Germline assignment: CDR1 MNHEY and CDR2 SVGAGI. The CDR3 spells CASSRGYPYEQYF. The DNA of the CDR3 is TGTGCCAGCTCTAGGGGGTACCCCTACGAGCAGTACTTC.

The chain uses TRBV6-5 and TRBJ1-4; no firm D call. This CDR3 has 15 residues. CDR1 is MNHEY and CDR2 is SVGAGI in the germline V gene. V dropped 5 bases and J dropped 6 bases, with 16 bases sitting between them. CDR3 protein: CASSPTQGGHEKLFF. The DNA for the CDR3 is TGTGCCAGCAGTCCTACCCAAGGTGGACATGAAAAACTGTTTTTT.

This clone was seen more than once but under ten times. This rearrangement joins TRBV19 to TRBJ1-5; D is unresolved. Per the germline V gene, CDR1 is LNHDA and CDR2 is SQIVND (reference sequence). The V gene lost 0 bases and the J gene lost 0 bases, with 18 bases spanning the gap. This CDR3 comprises 19 residues. CDR3 loop: CASSIEGSDYSYSNQPQHF. In DNA form, the CDR3 reads TGTGCCAGTAGTATAGAGGGGTCAGATTACTCTTATAGCAATCAGCCCCAGCATTTT.

The chain uses TRBV5-1 and TRBJ2-7; D is unresolved. The CDR3 is 15 amino acids. Germline V CDR1 and CDR2: SGHRS, YFSETQ. The ends were cut back, 2 bases at V and 5 bases at J, with 17 bases in the middle. The CDR3 loop reads CASSFGRFDVDEQYF. The CDR3 bases are TGCGCCAGCAGCTTCGGTCGGTTTGATGTAGACGAGCAGTACTTC.

This clone appeared a single time. The chain joins TRBV6-2 or TRBV6-3 to TRBJ1-5; D unresolved. The CDR3 totals 17 residues. CDR1 MNHEY and CDR2 SVGEGT come from the germline V gene. V gave up 0 bases and J gave up 0 bases, with 12 bases separating them. CDR3 sequence reads: CASSYSEGGYSNQPQHF. Written as DNA, the CDR3 is TGTGCCAGCAGTTACTCTGAAGGAGGATATAGCAATCAGCCCCAGCATTTT.

This clone was observed a few times. The sample carries other DNA sequences with the same CDR3. The rearrangement links TRBV19 to TRBJ2-7; no definite D call. The germline V and J ends were trimmed by 3 bases and 2 bases, with 11 bases remaining between them. The germline CDR1 and CDR2 sequences are LNHDA and SQIVND (reference sequence). The CDR3 covers 14 residues. CDR3 sequence: CASSIPGLAYEQYF. The DNA of the CDR3 is TGTGCCAGTAGTATCCCCGGTTTGGCCTACGAGCAGTACTTC.

The genes are TRBV4-3 and TRBJ2-7; D may correspond to TRBD1 or TRBD2 (6 bases each). CDR1 and CDR2 (germline): LGHNA, YSLEER. The CDR3 totals 15 residues. V was pared by 0 bases and J by 3 bases, with 12 bases between. The CDR3 sequence: CASSQDPGAHYEQYF. In DNA, the CDR3 is TGCGCCAGCAGCCAAGATCCGGGGGCCCACTACGAGCAGTACTTC.

This clone appeared a few times. V and J are TRBV13 and TRBJ2-7; 13 bases are a match to TRBD2. Germline V gene data show CDR1 as PRHDT and CDR2 as FYEKMQ (reference sequence). After removal of 5 bases from V and 4 bases from J, the junction contained 5 bases not matched to a gene. CDR3 size: 15 residues. For the CDR3, the DNA is TGTGCCAGCAGCGTTGGACTAGCGGGGGTTTACGAGCAGTACTTC. Protein product: CASSVGLAGVYEQYF.

The chain links TRBV4-2 to TRBJ2-1, with TRBD2 matching over 12 bases. The CDR3 covers 20 residues. J gave up 0 bases and V 1 base, and 10 bases lay outside the gene matches. From germline, CDR1 is LGHNA and CDR2 YNFKEQ. DNA for the CDR3: TGTGCCAGCAGCCAAGTTACTAGCGGGGGGTCCCCGAGCTCCTACAATGAGCAGTTCTTC. It translates to CASSQVTSGGSPSSYNEQFF.

The V call is TRBV5-8, the J call TRBJ2-3; no definite D call. V shed 2 bases and J shed 15 bases, with 16 bases lying between them. Germline CDR1 reads SGHTS; CDR2 reads YDEGEE. CDR3 length equals 12 residues. CDR3 in DNA: TGTGCCAGCAGCTTTGAATCCGCTTCCCCTTATTTT. Its translation is CASSFESASPYF. Full variable domain (remainder filled in from reference TRBV5-8 and TRBJ2-3): EAGVTQSPTHLIKTRGQQATLRCSPISGHTSVYWYQQALGLGLQFLLWYDEGEERNRGNFPPRFSGRQFPNYSSELNVNALELEDSALYLCASSFESASPYFGPGTRLTVL.

This clone was seen only a few times. The chain recombines TRBV27 with TRBJ1-6, with D perhaps TRBD1 (5 bases). Germline values: CDR1 MNHEY, CDR2 SMNVEV (reference sequence). V gave up 11 bases and J gave up 10 bases, with 15 bases separating them. The CDR3 is 12 residues long. CDR3 DNA: TGTGCCGCGGGGCGATTAAACTCACCCCTCCACTTT. It codes for CAAGRLNSPLHF.

The rearrangement joins TRBV29-1 to TRBJ1-5; the match to TRBD1 covers 8 bases. Germline lookup yields CDR1 SQVTM and CDR2 ANQGSEA. The CDR3 runs to 15 residues. V was clipped by 6 bases and J by 0 bases; unmatched bases: 7. The CDR3 region has the DNA TGCAGCGTGGCTCCGACAGGGGCTAGCAATCAGCCCCAGCATTTT. Protein sequence: CSVAPTGASNQPQHF. The whole variable domain, remainder taken from reference TRBV29-1 and TRBJ1-5, is SAVISQKPSRDICQRGTSLTIQCQVDSQVTMMFWYRQQPGQSLTLIATANQGSEATYESGFVIDKFPISRPNLTFSTLTVSNMSPEDSSIYLCSVAPTGASNQPQHFGDGTRLSIL.

The chain combines TRBV29-1 with TRBJ1-2, with 9 positions matching TRBD1. The CDR3 totals 13 residues. The V segment lost 6 bases and the J segment 7 bases; nucleotides outside the gene matches: 9. Germline V gives CDR1 SQVTM, CDR2 ANQGSEA. CDR3 bases: TGCAGCGTGCGGGACAGGGAGGAGGGTGGCTACACCTTC. Amino acids: CSVRDREEGGYTF. The complete variable domain, with remaining parts taken from reference TRBV29-1 and TRBJ1-2, reads SAVISQKPSRDICQRGTSLTIQCQVDSQVTMMFWYRQQPGQSLTLIATANQGSEATYESGFVIDKFPISRPNLTFSTLTVSNMSPEDSSIYLCSVRDREEGGYTFGSGTRLTVV.

This sequence joins TRBV5-4 and TRBJ2-7; the match to TRBD1 covers 7 bases. Germline values: CDR1 SGHNT, CDR2 YYREEE (reference sequence). J was trimmed by 4 bases and V by 3 bases; bases with no gene match: 13. This CDR3 comprises 16 residues. The CDR3 spells CASSSDQGQPIYEQYF. CDR3 nucleotides: TGTGCCAGCAGCTCAGACCAGGGACAGCCAATTTACGAGCAGTACTTC.

This chain connects TRBV3-1 (or the pseudogene TRBV3-2) to TRBJ2-1; D might be TRBD2 (6 bases). CDR3 size: 14 residues. Germline V gene lookup returns CDR1 LGHDT and CDR2 YNNKEL (reference sequence). The ends were cut back, 1 base at V and 7 bases at J, with 11 bases in the middle. CDR3 sequence reads: CASSQGGELNEQFF. CDR3 nucleotide sequence: TGTGCCAGCAGCCAAGGGGGGGAATTGAATGAGCAGTTCTTC.

V is TRBV15 and J is TRBJ1-1; D gene unclear. Germline lookup yields CDR1 LNHNV and CDR2 YYDKDF (reference sequence). This CDR3 is built from 13 residues. V was clipped by 3 bases and J by 1 base, with 6 bases between them. Here the CDR3 reads CATSSRGNTEAFF. The CDR3, as DNA: TGTGCCACCAGCAGTCGGGGGAACACTGAAGCTTTCTTT. The entire variable domain, with the rest obtained from reference TRBV15 and TRBJ1-1, is as follows: DAMVIQNPRYQVTQFGKPVTLSCSQTLNHNVMYWYQQKSSQAPKLLFHYYDKDFNNEADTPDNFQSRRPNTSFCFLDIRSPGLGDTAMYLCATSSRGNTEAFFGQGTRLTVV.

The chain joins TRBV7-2 to TRBJ2-7; the D is unclear. V was cut by 3 bases and J by 6 bases, with 15 bases left in between. Germline V CDR1 and CDR2: SGHTA, FQGNSA. The CDR3 contains 14 residues. The CDR3, as DNA: TGTGCCAGCAGCTTGGCCCTAGAGCCCTCCGAGCAGTACTTC. Its protein product is CASSLALEPSEQYF.

The chain couples TRBV11-2 to TRBJ2-7; 7 nucleotides line up with TRBD2. The germline V gene has CDR1 SGHAT and CDR2 FQNNGV. V dropped 4 bases and J dropped 5; count of bases not matched to a gene: 11. The CDR3 runs 15 residues. CDR3 nucleotides: TGTGCCAGCAGCTCATTGGAGGAGCGGGGTAACGAGCAGTACTTC. Its translation is CASSSLEERGNEQYF.

This clone was counted a few times. This rearrangement joins TRBV7-8 to TRBJ1-5; D not certain. V dropped 1 base and J dropped 5 bases, with 12 bases sitting between them. CDR1 is SGHVS, CDR2 FQNEAQ, per germline. This CDR3 is 15 amino acids long. This CDR3 reads CASSLGWSRDQPQHF. In nucleotides, the CDR3 is TGTGCCAGCAGCTTAGGATGGAGTAGGGATCAGCCCCAGCATTTT.

CDR3 nucleotide sequence: TGTGCCAGCAGCGATAGGGAAACTGAAGCTTTCTTT. Its translation: CASSDRETEAFF. V gene TRBV9 combines with J gene TRBJ1-1; D uncertain. Per the germline V gene, CDR1 is SGDLS and CDR2 is YYNGEE. Trimming cost V 3 bases and J 5 bases, with 8 bases left between them. The CDR3 runs 12 residues.

The chain uses TRBV7-9 and TRBJ2-5; weak D call: TRBD2 (5 bases). This CDR3 is built from 15 residues. The germline gives CDR1 SEHNR, CDR2 FQNEAQ (reference sequence). With 5 bases removed from V and 4 bases from J, the gap between germline ends came to 17 bases. The CDR3 protein is CASSGGRSIGETQYF. CDR3 nucleotides: TGTGCCAGCAGCGGAGGTCGGAGTATTGGAGAGACCCAGTACTTC.

J is TRBJ2-3 and V is TRBV5-5, with no clear D. Trimming took 0 bases from V and 10 from J, leaving 12 bases between them. In germline, CDR1 is SGHKS, CDR2 YYEKEE (reference sequence). This CDR3 is 13 amino acids long. The DNA for the CDR3 is TGTGCCAGCAGCTTGGAGCTCGCTATCGCGCAGTATTTT. Its translation: CASSLELAIAQYF.

This clone occurred once. The junction differs from germline at one of its ends, possibly a read error. This chain uses TRBV10-1 with TRBJ2-4; D tentatively reads TRBD1 or TRBD2 (5 bases each). CDR3 length: 10 residues. The germline CDR1 and CDR2 sequences are WNHNN and SYGVQD (reference sequence). The CDR3 coding sequence is TGCGCCAGCAGTGAGGGGACCCTGCACTTC. It encodes CASSEGTLHF.